This section outlines one T cell receptor (beta chain) sequence together with its context. The clone's antigen remains unknown. The sample belongs to a study of cytomegalovirus exposure and HLA in healthy donors (dated by TCRdb to between 2016 and 2019). Regarding the research as a whole: According to an earlier analysis of several hundred of the donors, 200 million or so T cells yielded roughly 100 million unique TCR beta sequences and less than 300 Gb of sequence data. An early release covering approximately 600 HLA-typed donors comprised about 290 gigabases of sequencing data and roughly 86 million unique TCR sequences. Among the approximately 420 genotyped donors, approximately 82% belonged to the genetic ancestry cluster associated with self-reported Caucasian donors. The study was designed to test whether signatures of past pathogen exposure could be identified by cataloging public T cell receptors. The study profiled the T cell repertoires of hundreds of subjects by immunosequencing and related them to cytomegalovirus serostatus. A separate validation cohort of over 95 different subjects was used in addition to the roughly 640-subject first cohort. To predict cytomegalovirus infection status, the study brought together high-throughput TCR immunosequencing, statistical association of individual TCRs with disease status, and machine learning. In a later analysis, previously published TCR beta repertoires from 550 to 700 donors were re-analyzed and high-resolution HLA genotyping was added so that TCR occurrence patterns could be studied. The later analysis used no new phenotypic data to find candidate immune exposures, relying instead on TCR beta sequences and their occurrence across donors. In an earlier analysis of about 590 of the donors, high-throughput TCR beta sequencing was used to judge whether each TCR beta V gene segment behaved as functional or pseudogenic. Donor age, sex, ethnicity and CMV serostatus were collected together with the repertoire data. A later genetic analysis used genome-wide SNP genotypes for about 55% of the 666 donors, treating that subset as a discovery cohort. Every repertoire in the discovery cohort had been generated on one and the same sequencing platform. Both class I and class II loci were covered by HLA typing, at four-digit resolution. Typing coverage differed by locus: A, B, C, DRB1 and DQB1 were typed in roughly 620-640 donors, DQA1 in 522, DPA1 in over 600, and DPB1 in roughly 450. About five DR-DQ haplotypes were treated as single units for association and clustering because of strong linkage in the cohort. Among roughly 370 genotyped donors of the cohort, an average of about 240,000 unique TCR beta nucleotide sequences were sequenced per donor, roughly a sixth of them non-productive.

Overall study results and their limits: About 17 rarely observed V segments, including chromosome 9 orphons, were excluded from the earlier analysis of several hundred of the donors because counts were too low. The classifier was reported to diagnose cytomegalovirus status with high specificity and sensitivity in both the original and validation cohorts. A further reported finding was that TCR beta sequences accurately predicted the HLA-A and HLA-B alleles for most subjects in the first cohort. Most TCR sequences were observed very rarely across donors, whereas some public TCRs were present in many individuals. Linkage disequilibrium might explain the correlated functional status among segregating V segments, but an unknown experimental factor could not be ruled out. In a later analysis, the rate of TCR association differed among HLA loci, with DRB1 alleles having the most associated TCRs and HLA-C alleles having the fewest. A cluster of highly shared sequence variants was judged likely to be a technical artifact of the sequencing pipeline. Strong co-occurrence of HLA alleles, especially DR and DQ, made assigning TCR associations to individual alleles difficult. Three of the identified cytomegalovirus-associated TCR beta chains were confirmed in vitro to be specific for cytomegalovirus antigens. According to a later analysis, parvovirus B19, influenza, CMV and Epstein-Barr virus appeared linked to several top co-occurrence clusters. Compared with the 666-donor mean, donors in an Asian-associated ancestry cluster had fewer N-insertions in productive TCRs, according to a later genetic analysis. Most CMV-associated TCR beta chains appeared to be HLA-restricted in a later analysis, and the HLA associations seemed to be driven largely by CMV exposure. The authors suggested that the approach could potentially be extended to other disease states and immunological phenotypes. Some IMGT-functional V segments, including TRBV6-2 and TRBV6-3, could not be distinguished by the 87-base-pair reads and were therefore excluded. An association between a missense DCLRE1C variant and V-gene and J-gene trimming of TCR beta chains was found in a later genetic analysis and replicated in an independent cohort. A total of about 180 TCR beta chains were listed by the study as associated with cytomegalovirus. In an earlier analysis of around 500 of the donors, most TCR beta V segments appeared in productive rearrangements about 87% or about 30% of the time, broadly matching IMGT annotations. Because some donors lacked HLA typing at each locus, the association tests relied only on the typed subset. Roughly uniform sequencing depth across donors was assumed in presence/absence analyses, although this assumption may not hold. Specific HLA alleles were associated with some 15,000 TCR beta sequences at a false discovery rate of 0.05 in a later analysis. This cohort had only TCR beta chains sequenced, and the lack of alpha or paired-chain data limited which features could be detected. A later analysis found that HLA-associated TCR beta chains were more clonally expanded and had lower generation probabilities than equally common non-associated chains. The only immune exposure information available for the cohort was CMV serostatus.

Per the germline V gene, SGHVS is the CDR1 and FNYEAQ is the CDR2. The CDR3 spans 17 residues, from the cysteine through the phenylalanine. The entry retains the CDR3 DNA only, 51 bases that are in frame from base 1. For this chain, trimming is 5 bases at the V end and 9 bases at the J end, and the number of junction bases without a gene match is 19. The cohort was made up of roughly 670 healthy bone marrow donors. All cohort members were sampled while nominally healthy, although unrecorded immune exposures were likely present. The donor tested CMV seronegative and was one of the 352 seronegative cohort members. Every donor gave a peripheral blood sample, and the peripheral blood mononuclear cells from that sample were used for TCR beta sequencing. Genomic DNA extraction from the blood cell samples was performed with the Qiagen DNeasy Blood Extraction Kit. Library preparation was by the immunoSEQ multiplex PCR assay. For the multiplex PCR, a mixture combining 60 forward primers for TCR Vbeta segments and 13 reverse primers for TCR Jbeta segments was used. A multiplex PCR assay on genomic DNA amplified the CDR3 region of rearranged TCR beta genes. The amplified TCR beta libraries were sequenced on the Illumina HiSeq System as 87-base-pair reads. The original pipeline was this. Across the roughly 600 repertoires, a later analysis counted approximately 75 million unique TCR beta chains, around 10 million of which were shared by at least two donors. A nearest-neighbor algorithm error-corrected the raw reads and collapsed the reads into unique sequences, merging closely related sequences to remove PCR and sequencing errors. To assign V, D and J gene segments, CDR3 sequences were aligned to IMGT reference sequences. For a sequence to be retained, at least a six-nucleotide match to both a V gene segment and a J gene segment was required. A rearrangement was called productive if the CDR3 had no stop codons and remained in frame with V and J, and every other rearrangement was called non-productive. CDR3 was defined by IMGT convention, running from the second conserved V-encoded cysteine to the conserved J-encoded phenylalanine. Sequences without an unambiguous match to a single V gene segment were excluded from the earlier analysis of about 630 of the donors. An earlier analysis of a few hundred of the donors classified V segments as functional when productive rearrangements were above 56.7% and as segregating when the standard deviation between donors was above 5%. To diagnose cytomegalovirus status from the catalog of TCR beta chain sequences, a statistical classification framework was built. In a later analysis, V and J genes were assigned by comparing TCR nucleotide sequences against IMGT/GENE-DB human TR gene sequences. In a later analysis, CDR3 sequences and most-parsimonious VDJ recombination scenarios were assigned using the TCRdist pipeline. In a later analysis, every TCR beta chain was defined by the combination of its CDR3 amino acid sequence and its V-gene family, and reads without a unique V-gene family were dropped. In a later analysis, 450 to 600 highly shared, low-generation-probability nucleotide sequences were removed to address suspected cross-contamination and a sequencing artifact. In a later analysis, a clonal expansion index for each public chain was calculated from normalized within-repertoire ranks of inferred template counts. In a later analysis, generation probabilities were computed using a VDJ recombination model fitted to out-of-frame rearrangements, and the results were checked against IGoR. A later analysis scored TCR-TCR, TCR-HLA and TCR-CMV co-occurrence with hypergeometric tests, applying a repertoire-size bias correction to TCR pairs. False discovery rates were estimated in a later analysis by permuting HLA or CMV assignments 20 times. In a later analysis, co-occurring TCRs were grouped using DBSCAN, with TCRdist sequence similarity added in when clustering inside HLA-allele-positive subsets. Repertoires with fewer than 30,000 or more than 120,000 public chains, plus five repertoires with anomalous nucleotide sharing, were excluded from co-occurrence clustering. In its TCRdb copy, this immuneACCESS table keeps in-frame sequences only and misses some clones. Where compared with another copy, unresolved V genes explain less than half of these, and the others have no known cause. The DNA was the basis for D and trimming; V, J and clone size are from that table. The sample has about 200,000 clones on record. The ten biggest clones cover about 0.74% of the sample.

This receptor was taken from a boy younger than 18 in good health and CMV-seronegative. The sample consisted of PBMCs. This chain is built from TRBV7-6 and TRBJ2-1; the junction holds 7 bases that match TRBD2. CDR3 region: CASSAPRWRGSGGEQFF. At the DNA level, the sequence is TGTGCCAGCAGCGCCCCCCGTTGGCGCGGGTCGGGGGGTGAGCAGTTCTTC.